This T cell receptor beta chain derives from a study of cytomegalovirus exposure and HLA in healthy donors. Overall study: When about 400 donors were genotyped, roughly 82% of them were found to fall in the Caucasian-associated ancestry cluster. Whole-study results and caveats: In an earlier analysis, in approximately 570 donors, most V segments appeared productive either ~90% or ~30% of the time. Another analysis was done later, and it associated roughly 15,000 TCR beta sequences with HLA alleles at 0.05 false discovery rate. The authors later found most CMV-associated TCR beta chains appeared HLA-restricted.

Turning to this clone: Antigen: not known. Other DNA sequences in the same sample also yield this CDR3.

This PCR relied on a set of 60 Vbeta primers and 13 Jbeta primers. Repertoires were generated with immunoSEQ multiplex PCR, while TCRdb's copy carries only in-frame clones and drops some. Of under 250,000 clones in the sample, roughly 79% were seen once. Material: PBMCs. The sequence derives from a man aged 30 to 39 in good health and CMV-seronegative.

The CDR3 bases are TGTGCCAGTAGTAGAAGGGAGTATGGCTACACCTTC. Amino acids: CASSRREYGYTF. This chain uses TRBV19 with TRBJ1-2, with D unresolved. Per germline, CDR1 LNHDA and CDR2 SQIVND (reference sequence). The V gene lost 4 bases and the J gene lost 5 bases, with 8 bases spanning the gap. CDR3 length: 12 residues.